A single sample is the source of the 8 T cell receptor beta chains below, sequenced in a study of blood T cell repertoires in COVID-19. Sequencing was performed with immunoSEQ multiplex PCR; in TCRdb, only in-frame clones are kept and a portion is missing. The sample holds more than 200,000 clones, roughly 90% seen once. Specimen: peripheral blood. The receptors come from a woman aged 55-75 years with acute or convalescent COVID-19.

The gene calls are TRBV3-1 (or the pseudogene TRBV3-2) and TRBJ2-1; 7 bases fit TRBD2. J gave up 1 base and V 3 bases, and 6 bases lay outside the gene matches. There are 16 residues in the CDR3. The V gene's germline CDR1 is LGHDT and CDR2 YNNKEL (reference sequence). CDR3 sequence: CASSQELALSYNEQFF. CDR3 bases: TGTGCCAGCAGCCAGGAACTAGCGTTATCCTACAATGAGCAGTTCTTC.

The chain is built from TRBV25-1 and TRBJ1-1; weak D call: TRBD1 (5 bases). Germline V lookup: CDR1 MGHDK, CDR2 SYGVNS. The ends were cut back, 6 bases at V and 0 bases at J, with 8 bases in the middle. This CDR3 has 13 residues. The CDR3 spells CASRGTLNTEAFF. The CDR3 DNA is TGTGCCAGCAGAGGGACTCTGAACACTGAAGCTTTCTTT.

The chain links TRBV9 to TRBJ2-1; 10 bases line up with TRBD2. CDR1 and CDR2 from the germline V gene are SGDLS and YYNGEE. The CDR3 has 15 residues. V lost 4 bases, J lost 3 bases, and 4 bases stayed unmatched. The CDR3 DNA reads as TGTGCCAGCAGCCCAACTAGCGGGGACTACAATGAGCAGTTCTTC. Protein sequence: CASSPTSGDYNEQFF.

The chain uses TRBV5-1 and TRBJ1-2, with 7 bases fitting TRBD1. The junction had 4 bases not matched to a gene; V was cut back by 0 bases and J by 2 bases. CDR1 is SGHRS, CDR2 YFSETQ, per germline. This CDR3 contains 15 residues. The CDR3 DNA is TGCGCCAGCAGCTTGGGAGGGGGCCGAAACTATGGCTACACCTTC. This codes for CASSLGGGRNYGYTF.

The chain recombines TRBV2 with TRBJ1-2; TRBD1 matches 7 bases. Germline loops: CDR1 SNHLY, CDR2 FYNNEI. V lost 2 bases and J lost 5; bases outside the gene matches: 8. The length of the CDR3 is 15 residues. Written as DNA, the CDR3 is TGTGCCAGCAGTGAAAGCCAGACAGGGCAATATGGCTACACCTTC. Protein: CASSESQTGQYGYTF. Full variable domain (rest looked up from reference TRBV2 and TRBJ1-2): EPEVTQTPSHQVTQMGQEVILRCVPISNHLYFYWYRQILGQKVEFLVSFYNNEISEKSEIFDDQFSVERPDGSNFTLKIRSTKLEDSAMYFCASSESQTGQYGYTFGSGTRLTVV.

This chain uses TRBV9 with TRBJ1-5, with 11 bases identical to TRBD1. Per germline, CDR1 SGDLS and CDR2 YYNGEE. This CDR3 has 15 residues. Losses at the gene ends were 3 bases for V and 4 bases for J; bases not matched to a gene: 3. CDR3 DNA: TGTGCCAGCAGCGGCGGACAGGGGGCTAATCAGCCCCAGCATTTT. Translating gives CASSGGQGANQPQHF. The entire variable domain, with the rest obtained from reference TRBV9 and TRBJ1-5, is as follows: DSGVTQTPKHLITATGQRVTLRCSPRSGDLSVYWYQQSLDQGLQFLIQYYNGEERAKGNILERFSAQQFPDLHSELNLSSLELGDSALYFCASSGGQGANQPQHFGDGTRLSIL.

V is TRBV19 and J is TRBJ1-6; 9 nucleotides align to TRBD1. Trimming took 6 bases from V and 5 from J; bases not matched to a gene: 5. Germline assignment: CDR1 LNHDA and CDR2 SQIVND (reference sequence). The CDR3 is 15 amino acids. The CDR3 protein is CASRPGQGNNSPLHF. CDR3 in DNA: TGTGCCAGTAGGCCGGGACAGGGTAATAATTCACCCCTCCACTTT.

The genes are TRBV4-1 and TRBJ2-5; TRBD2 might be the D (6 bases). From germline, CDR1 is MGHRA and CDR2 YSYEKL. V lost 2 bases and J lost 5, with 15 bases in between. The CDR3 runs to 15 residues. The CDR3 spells CASSQNRGGAETQYF. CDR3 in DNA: TGCGCCAGCAGCCAAAATCGAGGCGGGGCGGAGACCCAGTACTTC.